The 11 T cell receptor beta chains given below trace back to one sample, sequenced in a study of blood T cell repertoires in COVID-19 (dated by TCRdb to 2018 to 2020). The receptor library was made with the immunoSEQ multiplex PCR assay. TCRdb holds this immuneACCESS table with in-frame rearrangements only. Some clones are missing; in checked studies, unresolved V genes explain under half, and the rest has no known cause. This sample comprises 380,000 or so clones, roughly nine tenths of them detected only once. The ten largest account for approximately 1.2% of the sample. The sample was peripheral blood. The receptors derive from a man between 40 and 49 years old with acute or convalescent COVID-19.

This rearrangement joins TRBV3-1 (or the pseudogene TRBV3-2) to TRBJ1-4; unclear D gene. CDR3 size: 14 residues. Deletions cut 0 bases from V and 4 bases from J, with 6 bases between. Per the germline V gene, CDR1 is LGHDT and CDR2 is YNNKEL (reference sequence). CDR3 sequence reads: CASSQDMSNEKLFF. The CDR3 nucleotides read TGTGCCAGCAGCCAAGATATGAGTAATGAAAAACTGTTTTTT.

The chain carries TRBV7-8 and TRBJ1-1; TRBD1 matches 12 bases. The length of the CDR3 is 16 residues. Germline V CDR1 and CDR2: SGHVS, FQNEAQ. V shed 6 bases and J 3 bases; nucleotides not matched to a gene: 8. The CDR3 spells CASRIGTGGMDTEAFF. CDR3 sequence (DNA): TGTGCCAGCAGAATAGGGACAGGGGGCATGGACACTGAAGCTTTCTTT.

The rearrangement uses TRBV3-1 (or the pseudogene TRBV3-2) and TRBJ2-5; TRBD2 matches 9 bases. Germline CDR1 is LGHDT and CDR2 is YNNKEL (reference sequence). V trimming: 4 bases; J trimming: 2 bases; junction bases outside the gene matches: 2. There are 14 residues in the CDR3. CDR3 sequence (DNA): TGTGCCAGCAGCCTAGCGGGGGAGCAAGAGACCCAGTACTTC. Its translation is CASSLAGEQETQYF.

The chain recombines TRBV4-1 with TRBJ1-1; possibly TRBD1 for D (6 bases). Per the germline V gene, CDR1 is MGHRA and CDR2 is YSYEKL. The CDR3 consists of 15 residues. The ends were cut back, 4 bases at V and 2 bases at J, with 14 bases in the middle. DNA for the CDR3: TGCGCCAGCAGCCGAGGGGGATTCGAAAACACTGAAGCTTTCTTT. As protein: CASSRGGFENTEAFF.

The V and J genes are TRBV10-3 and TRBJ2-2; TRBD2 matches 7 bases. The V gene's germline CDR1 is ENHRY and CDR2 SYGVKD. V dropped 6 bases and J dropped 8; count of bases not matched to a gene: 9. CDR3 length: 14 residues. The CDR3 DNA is TGTGCCATCAGGGCAGGACTAGAAGTGGGGGAGCTGTTTTTT. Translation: CAIRAGLEVGELFF.

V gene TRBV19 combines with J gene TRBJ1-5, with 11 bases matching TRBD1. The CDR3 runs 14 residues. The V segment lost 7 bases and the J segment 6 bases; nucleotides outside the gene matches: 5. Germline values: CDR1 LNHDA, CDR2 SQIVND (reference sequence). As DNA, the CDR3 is TGTGCCAGTACTAGGGACAGGGGGGGTCAGCCCCAGCATTTT. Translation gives CASTRDRGGQPQHF. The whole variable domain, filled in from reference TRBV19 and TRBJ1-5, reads DGGITQSPKYLFRKEGQNVTLSCEQNLNHDAMYWYRQDPGQGLRLIYYSQIVNDFQKGDIAEGYSVSREKKESFPLTVTSAQKNPTAFYLCASTRDRGGQPQHFGDGTRLSIL.

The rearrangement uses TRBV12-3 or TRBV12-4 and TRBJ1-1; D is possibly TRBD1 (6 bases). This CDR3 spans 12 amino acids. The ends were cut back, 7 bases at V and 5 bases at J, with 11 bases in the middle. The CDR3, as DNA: TGTGCCAGCACCATCGGGACAACTGAAGCTTTCTTT. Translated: CASTIGTTEAFF.

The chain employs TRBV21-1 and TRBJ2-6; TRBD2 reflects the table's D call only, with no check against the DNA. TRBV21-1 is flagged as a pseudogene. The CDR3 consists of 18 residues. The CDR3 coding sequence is TGTGCCAGCAGCAGAGAAGCGACTAGCGGCTCTGGGGCCAACGTCCTGACTTTC. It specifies CASSREATSGSGANVLTF.

The CDR3 nucleotides are TGTGCCACCAGTGAGAGGACAGGGGGGGAGCAGTACTTC. Protein sequence: CATSERTGGEQYF. This sequence joins TRBV24-1 and TRBJ2-7; 10 bases line up with TRBD1. The CDR3 loop spans 13 amino acids. V dropped 4 bases and J dropped 7; count of bases not matched to a gene: 3. CDR1 and CDR2 (germline): KGHDR, SFDVKD.

In DNA, the CDR3 is TGTGCCAGCAGCTCAGGGACTAGCGGGATTAATGAGCAGTTCTTC. Residues: CASSSGTSGINEQFF. The V and J genes are TRBV7-6 and TRBJ2-1, with 13 positions matching TRBD2. Looked up from germline, CDR1 is SGHVS and CDR2 is FNYEAQ. Germline trimming cut 4 bases from V and 7 bases from J; bases unmatched to any gene: 4. The CDR3 has 15 residues.

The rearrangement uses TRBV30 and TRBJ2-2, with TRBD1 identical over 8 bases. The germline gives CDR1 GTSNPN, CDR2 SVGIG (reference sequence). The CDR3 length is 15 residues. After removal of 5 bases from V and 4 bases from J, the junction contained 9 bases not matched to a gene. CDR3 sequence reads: CAWLGRGRATGELFF. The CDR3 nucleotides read TGTGCCTGGCTAGGCAGGGGGCGCGCCACCGGGGAGCTGTTTTTT.